This T cell receptor (beta chain) was sequenced during a study of T cells in Graves' hyperthyroidism and ophthalmopathy. The source material, RNA transcripts, was used to amplify TCR beta CDR3 regions. Researchers ran a first-round RT-PCR on the TCR CDR3 using the HTBI primer set. TCRdb fed the multiplex PCR reads into MiXCR, producing one record per CDR3 protein. Among a few hundred thousand distinct CDR3 sequences listed, over 15% were seen once. Study conclusions and caveats: The model identified upcoming ophthalmopathy a median approximately six months ahead of onset.

This clonotype occurred many times. Its antigen remains unidentified. The sequenced material came from blood. This TCR came from a woman aged 40 to 50 with Graves' ophthalmopathy.

The CDR3 sequence is CASSPRDREGYTF. DNA for the CDR3: TGTGCCAGCAGCCCCCGGGACAGGGAAGGCTACACCTTC. This sequence joins TRBV7-9 and TRBJ1-2, with 9 nucleotides matching TRBD1. The V gene's germline CDR1 is SEHNR and CDR2 FQNEAQ (reference sequence). V was clipped by 5 bases and J by 8 bases; unmatched bases: 6. The length of the CDR3 is 13 residues. The whole variable domain, remainder taken from reference TRBV7-9 and TRBJ1-2, is DTGVSQNPRHKITKRGQNVTFRCDPISEHNRLYWYRQTLGQGPEFLTYFQNEAQLEKSRLLSDRFSAERPKGSFSTLEIQRTEQGDSAMYLCASSPRDREGYTFGSGTRLTVV.